Listed below are T cell receptor beta chains from one sample, sequenced in a study of T cell responses to AZD1222 COVID-19 vaccine. Measured with immunoSEQ multiplex PCR; TCRdb has only the in-frame clones, and not every one. The data hold tens of thousands of clones, with 75% to 85% observed a single time. The sample consisted of peripheral blood, taken on day 0 of AZD1222 vaccination. The receptor set was obtained from an adult in good health. The CDR3 runs from the conserved cysteine through the conserved F or W. Fields, in order: clone size, J gene, V gene, D gene, CDR3 protein, CDR3 DNA. The D gene is left open where the match is weak. Clone size appears in some rows only: once, few, many, or a class for an expanded clone.

.	TRBJ2-7	TRBV5-6	TRBD1	CASSGGQGRYEQYF	TGTGCCAGCAGCGGGGGACAGGGGAGGTACGAGCAGTACTTC
.	TRBJ1-4	TRBV5-1	.	CASSYRADNEKLFF	TGCGCCAGCAGCTACAGGGCCGATAATGAAAAACTGTTTTTT
.	TRBJ2-7	TRBV3-1/TRBV3-2	.	CASSQGRGVEQYF	TGTGCCAGCAGCCAAGGGCGAGGAGTCGAGCAGTACTTC
.	TRBJ1-3	TRBV4-1	.	CASSQEWGAGNTIYF	TGCGCCAGCAGCCAAGAATGGGGAGCTGGAAACACCATATATTTT
.	TRBJ2-2	TRBV4-1	.	CASSPTNTGELFF	TGCGCCAGCAGTCCTACGAACACCGGGGAGCTGTTTTTT
.	TRBJ1-6	TRBV6-5	TRBD1	CASQLTGGYNSPLHF	TGTGCCAGCCAACTGACAGGGGGTTATAATTCACCCCTCCACTTT
.	TRBJ1-2	TRBV7-9	.	CASSPRATAKSDYGYTF	TGTGCCAGCAGCCCCCGGGCCACAGCCAAATCGGACTATGGCTACACCTTC
few	TRBJ2-7	TRBV14	.	CASSPLTPDHEQYF	TGTGCCAGCAGCCCGCTTACACCGGACCACGAGCAGTACTTC
.	TRBJ2-3	TRBV9	TRBD2	CASSGVTSGVTDTQYF	TGTGCCAGCAGCGGGGTGACTAGCGGGGTCACAGATACGCAGTATTTT
once	TRBJ2-2	TRBV12-3/TRBV12-4	.	CASSPGYTGELFF	TGTGCCAGCAGTCCCGGGTATACCGGGGAGCTGTTTTTT
once	TRBJ2-3	TRBV6-5	.	CASSYSPRGGADTQYF	TGTGCCAGCAGTTACTCACCGAGGGGGGGCGCAGATACGCAGTATTTT
.	TRBJ2-7	TRBV2	.	CASSEGTGIEQYF	TGTGCCAGCAGTGAGGGTACAGGGATCGAGCAGTACTTC
.	TRBJ1-2	TRBV5-1	TRBD1	CASSLGGTEDGYTF	TGCGCCAGCAGCTTGGGCGGGACAGAGGATGGCTACACCTTC
.	TRBJ1-6	TRBV5-5	.	CASSLSYNSPLHF	TGTGCCAGCAGCTTGTCCTATAATTCACCCCTCCACTTT
once	TRBJ1-1	TRBV6-4	.	CASSAMTNTEAFF	TGTGCCAGCAGTGCTATGACAAACACTGAAGCTTTCTTT
few	TRBJ2-7	TRBV2	.	CASALYYEQYF	TGTGCCAGCGCGCTTTATTACGAGCAGTACTTC
.	TRBJ1-2	TRBV5-4	.	CASSLGGIETF	TGTGCCAGCAGCTTGGGTGGGATAGAGACCTTC
.	TRBJ1-4	TRBV11-3	.	CASSPRYHEKLFF	TGTGCCAGCAGCCCCCGTTACCATGAAAAACTGTTTTTT
.	TRBJ2-6	TRBV4-2	.	CASSQAPFSGANVLTF	TGTGCCAGCAGCCAAGCCCCTTTCTCTGGGGCCAACGTCCTGACTTTC
.	TRBJ2-7	TRBV5-6	TRBD1	CASSGDRGNSYEQYF	TGTGCCAGCAGCGGTGACAGGGGGAATAGCTACGAGCAGTACTTC
.	TRBJ2-3	TRBV10-3	TRBD2	CAISESAGGFTDTQYF	TGTGCCATCAGTGAGTCGGCGGGGGGATTCACAGATACGCAGTATTTT
.	TRBJ1-5	TRBV7-8	.	CASSSQKQPQHF	TGTGCCAGCAGCTCCCAGAAACAGCCCCAGCATTTT
.	TRBJ1-4	TRBV6-5	TRBD1	CASRLAGGSNEKLFF	TGTGCCAGCAGACTCGCAGGGGGAAGTAATGAAAAACTGTTTTTT
.	TRBJ1-1	TRBV6-4	.	CASKRQANLNTEAFF	TGTGCCAGCAAAAGACAGGCCAACTTGAACACTGAAGCTTTCTTT
.	TRBJ1-5	TRBV27	.	CASSRGGKGDQPQHF	TGTGCCTCAAGTCGTGGGGGGAAGGGGGATCAGCCCCAGCATTTT
.	TRBJ2-7	TRBV4-2	.	CASSQDPPTSASSYEQYF	TGTGCCAGCAGCCAAGATCCCCCGACTAGTGCCAGCTCCTACGAGCAGTACTTC
.	TRBJ1-2	TRBV2	.	CASSARTANYGYTF	TGTGCCAGCAGTGCCCGTACAGCTAACTATGGCTACACCTTC
few	TRBJ2-3	TRBV19	.	CASSIRRRDTQYF	TGTGCCAGTAGTATACGGAGGAGAGATACGCAGTATTTT
.	TRBJ1-1	TRBV7-9	.	CASSLGSGTFF	TGTGCCAGCAGCTTAGGGTCGGGAACTTTCTTT
.	TRBJ2-7	TRBV7-9	.	CASSPDGYEQYF	TGTGCCAGCAGCCCCGACGGCTACGAGCAGTACTTC
.	TRBJ1-5	TRBV6-5	.	CASSRDPYSNQPQHF	TGTGCCAGCAGTCGGGACCCTTATAGCAATCAGCCCCAGCATTTT
.	TRBJ2-7	TRBV6-5	.	CASRTASASHEQYF	TGTGCCAGCAGGACGGCTAGCGCGTCCCACGAGCAGTACTTC
.	TRBJ1-2	TRBV6-2/TRBV6-3	.	CASSPPFGGNSYGYTF	TGTGCCAGCAGCCCTCCTTTCGGGGGCAACTCCTATGGCTACACCTTC
.	TRBJ2-7	TRBV7-2	.	CASSPRNTAYEQYF	TGTGCCAGCAGCCCCCGGAACACAGCCTACGAGCAGTACTTC
.	TRBJ2-5	TRBV4-1	TRBD1	CASSQDRGQETQYF	TGCGCCAGCAGCCAGGACAGGGGGCAGGAGACCCAGTACTTC
.	TRBJ1-2	TRBV4-1	.	CASSQDRNAGLAYTF	TGCGCCAGCAGCCAAGATAGGAACGCGGGGTTAGCCTACACCTTC
.	TRBJ1-5	TRBV19	.	CAAGQGFRSNQPQHF	TGTGCGGCGGGGCAGGGGTTCCGGAGCAATCAGCCCCAGCATTTT
.	TRBJ2-2	TRBV3-1/TRBV3-2	.	CASTPTGTNTGELFF	TGTGCCAGCACCCCGACAGGGACTAACACCGGGGAGCTGTTTTTT
.	TRBJ2-2	TRBV7-2	.	CASSFGLSGGGELFF	TGTGCCAGCAGCTTTGGACTAAGCGGAGGCGGGGAGCTGTTTTTT
.	TRBJ1-1	TRBV12-3/TRBV12-4	.	CASSLFVNTEAFF	TGTGCCAGCAGTTTATTCGTGAACACTGAAGCTTTCTTT
.	TRBJ2-3	TRBV5-1	TRBD2	CASSSGLAGGLYTDTQYF	TGCGCCAGCAGCTCCGGACTAGCGGGGGGGTTGTACACAGATACGCAGTATTTT
.	TRBJ1-6	TRBV15	.	CATSRNGGVTYNSPLHF	TGTGCCACCAGCAGAAATGGGGGTGTGACCTATAATTCACCCCTCCACTTT
once	TRBJ2-2	TRBV11-3	.	CASSRLGGSTGELFF	TGTGCCAGCAGTAGATTGGGGGGATCCACCGGGGAGCTGTTTTTT
.	TRBJ2-1	TRBV4-3	.	CASSQGSEGVTRINEQFF	TGCGCCAGCAGCCAAGGGTCTGAGGGGGTTACTAGAATCAATGAGCAGTTCTTC
.	TRBJ1-3	TRBV9	.	CASSRGGTGNTIYF	TGTGCCAGCAGCCGGGGAGGGACTGGAAACACCATATATTTT
.	TRBJ2-7	TRBV7-8	TRBD1	CASRHTDRVDEQYF	TGTGCCAGCAGGCATACCGACAGGGTTGACGAGCAGTACTTC
.	TRBJ2-7	TRBV6-2/TRBV6-3	.	CASSYVRYEQYF	TGTGCCAGCAGTTACGTTCGCTACGAGCAGTACTTC
few	TRBJ2-7	TRBV14	.	CASSSPAQLYEQYF	TGTGCCAGCAGCTCCCCAGCCCAGCTCTACGAGCAGTACTTC
.	TRBJ1-3	TRBV28	TRBD1	CASSLRQGALGNTIYF	TGTGCCAGCAGTTTAAGACAGGGGGCGTTGGGAAACACCATATATTTT
.	TRBJ1-1	TRBV3-1/TRBV3-2	.	CASSQVRGGTEAFF	TGTGCCAGCAGCCAAGTGAGGGGAGGAACTGAAGCTTTCTTT
.	TRBJ1-2	TRBV10-2	.	CASSEGSAYTRDYGYTF	TGCGCCAGCAGTGAGGGGTCCGCCTACACGAGGGACTATGGCTACACCTTC
.	TRBJ1-3	TRBV15	.	CATSREVGGNTIYF	TGTGCCACCAGCAGAGAAGTTGGAGGAAACACCATATATTTT
.	TRBJ1-4	TRBV6-5	.	CASSYRREEKLFF	TGTGCCAGCAGTTACCGGCGGGAGGAAAAACTGTTTTTT
.	TRBJ2-5	TRBV30	TRBD2	CAWSPKTSSGETQYF	TGTGCCTGGAGTCCTAAGACTAGCTCGGGCGAGACCCAGTACTTC
.	TRBJ1-2	TRBV11-2	.	CASSLGTGLDYGYTF	TGTGCCAGCAGCTTGGGAACAGGGCTAGACTATGGCTACACCTTC